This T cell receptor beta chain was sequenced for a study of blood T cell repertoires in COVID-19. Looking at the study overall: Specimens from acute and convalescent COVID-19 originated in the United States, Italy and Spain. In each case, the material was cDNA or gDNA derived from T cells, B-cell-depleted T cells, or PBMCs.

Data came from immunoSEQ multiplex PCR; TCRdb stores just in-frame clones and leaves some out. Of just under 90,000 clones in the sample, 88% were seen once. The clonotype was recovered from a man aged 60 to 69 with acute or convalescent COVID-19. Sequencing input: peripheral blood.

DNA of the CDR3: TGTGCCATCAGTGAAAGGGGGCAGGACACCGGGGAGCTGTTTTTT. Translated, it gives CAISERGQDTGELFF. The gene calls are TRBV10-3 and TRBJ2-2, with 7 bases fitting TRBD1. This CDR3 spans 15 amino acids. The germline V gene has CDR1 ENHRY and CDR2 SYGVKD. V gave up 3 bases and J gave up 3 bases; unmatched junction bases: 4.